One sample yielded the 25 T cell receptor beta chains listed below, sequenced in a study of glioma-infiltrating T cells after dendritic cell vaccination. The protocol was immunoSEQ multiplex PCR, while the TCRdb copy is restricted to in-frame clones and leaves out a portion. Among about 110,000 clones listed, 90% were seen once. As for time point: after dendritic cell vaccination, including at tumor progression/relapse. The material was blood, obtained after dendritic cell vaccination. Every receptor here comes from a human donor with glioblastoma.

The gene calls are TRBV5-1 and TRBJ2-2, with 7 bases fitting TRBD2. Losses at the gene ends were 2 bases for V and 5 bases for J; bases not matched to a gene: 3. Germline CDR1 and CDR2: SGHRS and YFSETQ. CDR3 length: 14 residues. Here the CDR3 DNA reads TGCGCCAGCAGCTTTGCGGGGGTAACCGGGGAGCTGTTTTTT. This sequence encodes CASSFAGVTGELFF.

The chain uses TRBV7-3 and TRBJ1-3, with D possibly being TRBD1 (6 bases). The CDR3 loop spans 18 amino acids. Germline values: CDR1 SGHTA, CDR2 FQGTGA. V lost 2 bases and J 2 bases, leaving 19 bases between the germline ends. Here the CDR3 DNA reads TGTGCCAGCAGCTTAGGACCCGGGACAACTGTTCCTGGAAACACCATATATTTT. Protein: CASSLGPGTTVPGNTIYF.

V usage is TRBV7-2 and J usage is TRBJ1-2; no clear D. The CDR3 totals 12 residues. Germline V CDR1 and CDR2: SGHTA, FQGNSA. V lost 0 bases and J lost 8, with 7 bases in between. The CDR3 nucleotides are TGTGCCAGCAGCTTAGCCAGGTGGGGCTACACCTTC. It is translated as CASSLARWGYTF.

V gene TRBV5-4 combines with J gene TRBJ2-3; 15 nucleotides match TRBD2. The CDR3 extends over 17 amino acids. Germline-derived CDR1 and CDR2 are SGHNT and YYREEE (reference sequence). J lost 4 bases, V lost 3 bases, and 6 bases had no gene match. CDR3 nucleotides: TGTGCCAGCAGCTCGGGACTAGCGGGAGGAGAAGCAGATACGCAGTATTTT. Its translation is CASSSGLAGGEADTQYF.

The chain joins TRBV29-1 to TRBJ2-1; a weak D match, TRBD2 (6 bases). The germline V gene has CDR1 SQVTM and CDR2 ANQGSEA. V lost 4 bases to trimming and J lost 5 bases, with 12 bases between them. The CDR3 runs 13 residues. CDR3 sequence: CSVGGTANNEQFF. CDR3 DNA sequence: TGCAGCGTTGGGGGGACTGCGAACAATGAGCAGTTCTTC.

This clone came up once. The gene calls are TRBV28 and TRBJ2-7, with 12 bases that match TRBD1. J was trimmed by 5 bases and V by 5 bases; bases with no gene match: 7. In germline, CDR1 is MDHEN, CDR2 SYDVKM. The CDR3 consists of 15 residues. The CDR3 DNA sequence: TGTGCCAGCAGTACGGGGACAGGGGGCTGGAACGAGCAGTACTTC. Its protein is CASSTGTGGWNEQYF.

This clone was observed a single time. The chain uses TRBV19 and TRBJ2-6; 7 positions agree with TRBD2. CDR3 size: 15 residues. Germline V lookup: CDR1 LNHDA, CDR2 SQIVND (reference sequence). V lost 6 bases and J lost 4; bases outside the gene matches: 6. CDR3 protein: CASRGGSTGANVLTF. In DNA, the CDR3 is TGTGCCAGTAGGGGGGGGAGCACAGGGGCCAACGTCCTGACTTTC. Complete variable domain (other parts from reference TRBV19 and TRBJ2-6): DGGITQSPKYLFRKEGQNVTLSCEQNLNHDAMYWYRQDPGQGLRLIYYSQIVNDFQKGDIAEGYSVSREKKESFPLTVTSAQKNPTAFYLCASRGGSTGANVLTFGAGSRLTVL.

The rearrangement uses TRBV19 and TRBJ2-1, with 7 bases aligning to TRBD2. CDR1 and CDR2 from the germline V gene are LNHDA and SQIVND (reference sequence). The CDR3 has 15 amino acids. Trimming removed 5 bases from V and 0 bases from J; junction bases left unmatched: 4. Here the CDR3 reads CASSSVAGSYNEQFF. The CDR3 DNA reads TGTGCCAGTAGTTCCGTAGCGGGCTCCTACAATGAGCAGTTCTTC.

The chain carries TRBV2 and TRBJ1-3; TRBD1 matches 8 bases. Trimming cost V 7 bases and J 4 bases; bases outside gene matches: 6. The CDR3 length is 14 residues. Germline CDR1 SNHLY, CDR2 FYNNEI. The CDR3 reads CASNGQGAGNTIYF. DNA of the CDR3: TGTGCCAGCAATGGACAGGGTGCAGGAAACACCATATATTTT.

J is TRBJ2-5 and V is TRBV7-8; D unclear. Germline V lookup: CDR1 SGHVS, CDR2 FQNEAQ. With 7 bases removed from V and 1 base from J, the gap between germline ends came to 16 bases. The CDR3 extends over 15 amino acids. CDR3 in amino acids: CASTSRGSLQETQYF. As DNA, the CDR3 is TGTGCCAGCACTAGTCGCGGATCGCTCCAAGAGACCCAGTACTTC.

The V call is TRBV30, the J call TRBJ2-1, with D uncertain. The CDR3 is made up of 11 amino acids. CDR1 and CDR2 from the germline V gene are GTSNPN and SVGIG (reference sequence). Trimming removed 7 bases at V and 4 bases at J, with 8 bases between. CDR3 bases: TGTGCCTCGACGGAGTACAATGAGCAGTTCTTC. Translating gives CASTEYNEQFF.

The chain carries TRBV2 and TRBJ1-1; D remains unclear. V lost 6 bases and J 1 base, leaving 6 bases between the germline ends. CDR1 SNHLY and CDR2 FYNNEI come from the germline V gene. CDR3 size: 12 residues. In nucleotides, the CDR3 is TGTGCCAGCAGAGCACCGAACACTGAAGCTTTCTTT. Residues: CASRAPNTEAFF.

The chain joins TRBV10-3 to TRBJ2-1; the D gene is possibly TRBD2 (6 bases). The CDR3 loop spans 15 amino acids. Germline V gives CDR1 ENHRY, CDR2 SYGVKD. V lost 6 bases, J lost 10 bases, and 22 bases lay in between. This CDR3 is CAIRREGTQHGEQFF. The DNA of the CDR3 is TGTGCCATCAGAAGAGAGGGGACTCAACATGGGGAGCAGTTCTTC.

V and J are TRBV28 and TRBJ2-5; D not resolved. V was cut by 7 bases and J by 2 bases, with 17 bases left in between. The CDR3 runs to 15 residues. Looked up from germline, CDR1 is MDHEN and CDR2 is SYDVKM. In DNA, the CDR3 is TGTGCCAGCATGAAACGTACAGTCCTTCAAGAGACCCAGTACTTC. Amino acids: CASMKRTVLQETQYF.

This chain connects TRBV30 to TRBJ1-2; D perhaps matches TRBD1 (5 bases). CDR3 length: 15 residues. Germline V CDR1 and CDR2: GTSNPN, SVGIG (reference sequence). V was cut by 1 base and J by 5 bases, with 17 bases left in between. The CDR3 reads CAWSAPGGTFYGYTF. The CDR3 nucleotides read TGTGCCTGGAGTGCCCCCGGGGGAACATTTTATGGCTACACCTTC. Full variable domain (rest looked up from reference TRBV30 and TRBJ1-2): SQTIHQWPATLVQPVGSPLSLECTVEGTSNPNLYWYRQAAGRGLQLLFYSVGIGQISSEVPQNLSASRPQDRQFILSSKKLLLSDSGFYLCAWSAPGGTFYGYTFGSGTRLTVV.

The chain joins TRBV5-1 to TRBJ1-5; 8 bases fit TRBD1. The germline V gene encodes CDR1 SGHRS and CDR2 YFSETQ. With 7 bases clipped from V and 6 bases from J, the junction kept 18 bases outside the gene matches. This CDR3 has 17 amino acids. The CDR3 DNA sequence: TGCGCCAGCCCCCCCTGGAACGGACAGGGTTGTTCTCAGCCCCAGCATTTT. Protein product: CASPPWNGQGCSQPQHF.

This rearrangement joins TRBV5-1 to TRBJ2-7, with TRBD1 matching over 7 bases. Losses at the gene ends were 1 base for V and 3 bases for J; bases not matched to a gene: 4. The CDR3 contains 14 residues. Germline assignment: CDR1 SGHRS and CDR2 YFSETQ. CDR3 sequence reads: CASSLSGTDYEQYF. CDR3 DNA sequence: TGCGCCAGCAGCTTGTCGGGGACAGACTACGAGCAGTACTTC. Drawing the rest from reference TRBV5-1 and TRBJ2-7, the complete variable domain is KAGVTQTPRYLIKTRGQQVTLSCSPISGHRSVSWYQQTPGQGLQFLFEYFSETQRNKGNFPGRFSGRQFSNSRSEMNVSTLELGDSALYLCASSLSGTDYEQYFGPGTRLTVT.

This clone was detected only once. The V and J genes are TRBV9 and TRBJ2-1; weak D call: TRBD2 (7 bases). V lost 0 bases and J 6 bases, leaving 13 bases between the germline ends. CDR3 length: 15 residues. Germline loops: CDR1 SGDLS, CDR2 YYNGEE. The CDR3 sequence: CASSVGFRGANEQFF. DNA for the CDR3: TGTGCCAGCAGCGTAGGTTTTCGGGGGGCCAATGAGCAGTTCTTC.

V is TRBV6-4 and J is TRBJ1-5, with 7 bases that match TRBD1. J was trimmed by 5 bases and V by 8 bases; bases with no gene match: 12. Per germline, CDR1 MRHNA and CDR2 SNTAGT. The CDR3 totals 15 residues. The CDR3 DNA sequence: TGTGCCAGCCCTAAACGTCTCAGGGGGGATCAGCCCCAGCATTTT. It is translated as CASPKRLRGDQPQHF.

For the CDR3, the DNA is TGCGCCAGCAGTTCCGACAGGGCCTCTGGAAACACCATATATTTT. This translates into CASSSDRASGNTIYF. The chain is built from TRBV4-1 and TRBJ1-3, with 7 bases that match TRBD1. J lost 0 bases, V lost 6 bases, and 5 bases had no gene match. The germline V gene has CDR1 MGHRA and CDR2 YSYEKL. The CDR3 is 15 residues long.

The chain has TRBV6-5 and TRBJ2-7; 13 nucleotides match TRBD2. The CDR3 covers 15 residues. Germline CDR1 MNHEY, CDR2 SVGAGI. Germline trimming cut 6 bases from V and 5 bases from J; bases unmatched to any gene: 7. The CDR3 coding sequence is TGTGCCAGCAGCCCCATTGGACTAGCGGGAGACGAGCAGTACTTC. Its protein is CASSPIGLAGDEQYF.

The chain has TRBV9 and TRBJ2-3; possible D gene TRBD2, 7 bases. CDR1 and CDR2 (germline): SGDLS, YYNGEE. V lost 3 bases to trimming and J lost 5 bases, with 28 bases between them. The CDR3 extends over 19 amino acids. DNA of the CDR3: TGTGCCAGCAGCGAACAGAGTCGTGGGGAGGGGGACTACCGAGATACGCAGTATTTT. Protein sequence: CASSEQSRGEGDYRDTQYF.

The V gene is TRBV18, the J gene TRBJ1-5; D unclear. Trimming took 3 bases from V and 9 from J, leaving 15 bases between them. Germline loops: CDR1 KGHSH, CDR2 LQKENI. The CDR3 totals 14 residues. This chain's CDR3 is CASSPPLGEGPQHF. CDR3 nucleotide sequence: TGTGCCAGCTCACCGCCCCTTGGGGAGGGGCCCCAGCATTTT.

This sequence joins TRBV27 and TRBJ2-7; D possibly corresponds to TRBD2 (6 bases). This CDR3 is 15 amino acids long. Germline V gene data show CDR1 as MNHEY and CDR2 as SMNVEV (reference sequence). V gave up 3 bases and J gave up 1 base, with 13 bases separating them. CDR3 nucleotides: TGTGCCAGCAGTTTTAGGGAGGACGGATCCTACGAGCAGTACTTC. This sequence encodes CASSFREDGSYEQYF.

The chain is built from TRBV2 and TRBJ2-2; TRBD2 aligns across 7 bases. The germline V gene has CDR1 SNHLY and CDR2 FYNNEI. Trimming cost V 6 bases and J 5 bases; bases outside gene matches: 9. CDR3 length: 15 amino acids. The CDR3 region is CASRAPLAETGELFF. DNA of the CDR3: TGTGCCAGCAGGGCCCCGCTAGCGGAGACCGGGGAGCTGTTTTTT.